This entry lists 25 T cell receptor beta chains sequenced from one sample in a study of read filtering for tumor transcriptome and immune sequencing. Molecular barcoded adaptors covering alpha/delta and beta/gamma chains were used on 400 ng RNA. Using its own MiXCR run on the reads, TCRdb lists one record per CDR3 protein. The sample has around 130,000 distinct CDR3 sequences, over 10% seen once; the top ten hold more than 9.5%. What was sequenced was a population of CD138-negative cells sorted from bone marrow. The receptors originated from a donor aged 40 or over with multiple myeloma.

This clonotype has at least ten counts. V gene TRBV20-1 combines with J gene TRBJ1-4, with D maybe TRBD1 (5 bases). The CDR3 has 13 amino acids. Germline V CDR1 and CDR2: DFQATT, SNEGSKA (reference sequence). Trimming took 3 bases from V and 8 from J, leaving 13 bases between them. The CDR3 DNA is TGCAGTGCTAGTCGGGGCAGCGGGGAAAAACTGTTTTTT. It translates to CSASRGSGEKLFF.

This clonotype has at least ten counts. The chain has TRBV29-1 and TRBJ2-3; D remains unclear. Trimming left V 4 bases short and J 4 bases short, with 9 bases between. CDR1 SQVTM and CDR2 ANQGSEA come from the germline V gene. The length of the CDR3 is 12 residues. The DNA for the CDR3 is TGCAGCGTTGGTTCCGGGTCAGATACGCAGTATTTT. It is translated as CSVGSGSDTQYF.

This clonotype was found many times. The CDR3, as DNA: TGTGCCAGCAGTCTCTCTAGCGGGGACACCGGGGAGCTGTTTTTT. This gives the protein CASSLSSGDTGELFF. The genes are TRBV2 and TRBJ2-2; 9 bases are shared with TRBD2. Germline lookup yields CDR1 SNHLY and CDR2 FYNNEI. The CDR3 consists of 15 residues. Germline trimming cut 5 bases from V and 3 bases from J; bases unmatched to any gene: 4.

This clonotype was detected many times. The V call is TRBV7-3, the J call TRBJ2-3; 7 bases map to TRBD2. Germline V gene lookup returns CDR1 SGHTA and CDR2 FQGTGA. The CDR3 length is 15 residues. V shed 5 bases and J 0 bases; nucleotides not matched to a gene: 5. The CDR3 bases are TGTGCCAGCAGCGAGGGACTACCTAGCACAGATACGCAGTATTTT. This gives the protein CASSEGLPSTDTQYF. Full variable domain (remainder filled in from reference TRBV7-3 and TRBJ2-3): GAGVSQTPSNKVTEKGKYVELRCDPISGHTALYWYRQSLGQGPEFLIYFQGTGAADDSGLPNDRFFAVRPEGSVSTLKIQRTERGDSAVYLCASSEGLPSTDTQYFGPGTRLTVL.

The table lists this clonotype with many counts. The gene calls are TRBV27 and TRBJ2-7; D may be TRBD1 (6 bases). Germline V gives CDR1 MNHEY, CDR2 SMNVEV (reference sequence). V lost 2 bases and J lost 4, with 18 bases in between. The CDR3 has 16 residues. DNA for the CDR3: TGTGCCAGCAGTTTAAGACGAGGGACAACACTGTACGAGCAGTACTTC. It yields the protein CASSLRRGTTLYEQYF.

Of note for this clonotype: This sequence may be a read error, since a much larger clone differs from it by one base. This chain joins TRBV11-2 and TRBJ2-4; TRBD2 is a possible D gene (5 bases). The CDR3 sequence is 13 residues long. Looked up from germline, CDR1 is SGHAT and CDR2 is FQNNGV. In DNA form, the CDR3 reads TGTGCCAGCAGCTTCGCGGGCAAAGACATTCAGTACTTC. As protein: CASSFAGKDIQYF.

This clonotype has just a few counts. This may arise from a read error, as a much more abundant clone is one base away. The rearrangement links TRBV29-1 to TRBJ2-1, with D tentatively TRBD2 (6 bases). This CDR3 contains 14 residues. The V gene's germline CDR1 is SQVTM and CDR2 ANQGSEA. Trimming stripped 8 bases from V and 9 bases from J, with 23 bases between. CDR3 DNA: TGCAGCATTGCCTTCCTGGGGGTGCGGGGTGAGCAGTTCTTC. It specifies CSIAFLGVRGEQFF.

The table lists this clonotype with many counts. This chain uses TRBV4-2 with TRBJ2-5; D may be TRBD2 (5 bases). Trimming left V 0 bases short and J 5 bases short, with 13 bases between. This CDR3 has 15 amino acids. Germline-derived CDR1 and CDR2 are LGHNA and YNFKEQ. CDR3 protein: CASSQDAGPMETQYF. The CDR3 DNA follows: TGTGCCAGCAGCCAAGATGCGGGTCCCATGGAGACCCAGTACTTC.

Concerning this clonotype: As the CDR3 is not closed by the conserved phenylalanine or tryptophan, this likely results from a read error. The V call is TRBV12-3 or TRBV12-4, the J call TRBJ1-1; D not certain. The CDR3 covers 13 residues. Trimming cost V 5 bases and J 1 base, with 8 bases left between them. The CDR3 nucleotides are TGTGCCAGCAGTCTCCACCAGAACACTGAAGCTTTCCTT. Encoded protein: CASSLHQNTEAFL.

This clonotype showed up many times. The genes are TRBV19 and TRBJ2-1; D remains unclear. CDR1 and CDR2 from the germline V gene are LNHDA and SQIVND (reference sequence). Trimming removed 1 base at V and 4 bases at J, with 11 bases between. The CDR3 is 15 residues long. CDR3 loop: CASSIGDLAYNEQFF. CDR3 DNA sequence: TGTGCCAGTAGTATAGGTGACTTAGCTTACAATGAGCAGTTCTTC.

This clonotype has ten or more counts. The J gene is TRBJ1-1, the V gene TRBV6-2 or TRBV6-3; 9 bases map to TRBD1. Germline CDR1 is MNHEY and CDR2 is SVGEGT. The length of the CDR3 is 15 residues. With 4 bases clipped from V and 3 bases from J, the junction kept 6 bases outside the gene matches. The CDR3 nucleotides read TGTGCCAGCAGTTCCCGGGACAGGGCGGACACTGAAGCTTTCTTT. Its translation is CASSSRDRADTEAFF.

This clonotype was found many times. The chain's CDR3 is CATSALLAGGADTQYF. The CDR3 nucleotides read TGTGCCACCAGCGCCTTACTAGCGGGAGGCGCAGATACGCAGTATTTT. The chain links TRBV24-1 to TRBJ2-3; TRBD2 agrees at 12 bases. The CDR3 contains 16 residues. Germline V gene sequence: CDR1 KGHDR, CDR2 SFDVKD. Trimming removed 7 bases from V and 4 bases from J; junction bases left unmatched: 8.

This clonotype was seen only a few times. A much larger clone lies a single base off, so this may be a read error. The chain couples TRBV11-2 to TRBJ1-1, with D unclear. Between the trimmed V and J ends, which lost 6 bases and 4 bases, there was a span of 12 bases. This CDR3 comprises 13 residues. The germline gives CDR1 SGHAT, CDR2 FQNNGV. CDR3 in amino acids: CASSQRGFTEAFF. The CDR3 DNA is TGTGCCAGCAGTCAACGGGGTTTCACTGAAGCTTTCTTT.

This clonotype showed up many times. V usage is TRBV20-1 and J usage is TRBJ2-1; 9 positions match TRBD2. The CDR3 is made up of 13 amino acids. Losses at the gene ends were 3 bases for V and 15 bases for J; bases not matched to a gene: 12. Germline V CDR1 and CDR2: DFQATT, SNEGSKA (reference sequence). DNA for the CDR3: TGCAGTGCTAGGGGGCTAGCGGGAACCGATCCGTTCTTC. Its protein is CSARGLAGTDPFF.

Only a few counts were recorded for this clonotype. The chain is built from TRBV4-1 and TRBJ2-3; D ambiguous. V gave up 0 bases and J gave up 8 bases, with 21 bases separating them. Germline lookup yields CDR1 MGHRA and CDR2 YSYEKL. There are 17 residues in the CDR3. CDR3 sequence reads: CASSQDSIRVATGTQYF. The CDR3 DNA sequence: TGCGCCAGCAGCCAAGATTCGATTCGGGTAGCCACCGGTACGCAGTATTTT.

The genes are TRBV12-3 or TRBV12-4 and TRBJ1-5, with TRBD1 as a possible D gene (5 bases). This CDR3 is built from 17 residues. Trimming stripped 3 bases from V and 2 bases from J, with 17 bases between. CDR3 protein: CASSFLATQAGNQPQHF. The CDR3 nucleotides are TGTGCCAGCAGTTTTCTGGCCACACAGGCGGGCAATCAGCCCCAGCATTTT.

To note about this clonotype: A read error is possible here, since a much larger clone lies one base away. The J gene is TRBJ2-5, the V gene TRBV28, with 9 bases aligning to TRBD2. The CDR3 extends over 14 amino acids. Germline V gene data show CDR1 as MDHEN and CDR2 as SYDVKM. V was clipped by 4 bases and J by 7 bases; unmatched bases: 7. CDR3 nucleotides: TGTGCCAGCAGTTACCTAAGCGGGGGGAGGACCCAGTACTTC. This translates into CASSYLSGGRTQYF.

In this sample, this clonotype turned up many times. This sequence joins TRBV7-9 and TRBJ2-5; 7 bases line up with TRBD1. The CDR3 sequence is 14 residues long. The J segment lost 3 bases and the V segment lost 3 bases, leaving 4 bases of the junction unmatched. Germline CDR1 SEHNR, CDR2 FQNEAQ (reference sequence). This CDR3 is CASSLGQSKETQYF. The CDR3 DNA reads as TGTGCCAGCAGCTTGGGACAGAGTAAAGAGACCCAGTACTTC.

This clonotype has more than one count but fewer than ten. The chain combines TRBV11-2 with TRBJ2-5; 8 bases agree with TRBD1. The junction had 7 bases not matched to a gene; V was cut back by 4 bases and J by 0 bases. The V gene's germline CDR1 is SGHAT and CDR2 FQNNGV. This CDR3 is built from 16 residues. DNA for the CDR3: TGTGCCAGCAGCTCCGGTGACAGGGGCTACCAAGAGACCCAGTACTTC. Its protein product is CASSSGDRGYQETQYF.

In this sample, this clonotype turned up many times. The rearrangement joins TRBV10-3 to TRBJ2-3, with 13 bases identical to TRBD2. The CDR3 sequence is 17 residues long. Per the germline V gene, CDR1 is ENHRY and CDR2 is SYGVKD. Unmatched junction bases numbered 9, after V lost 5 bases and J lost 4 bases. CDR3 in amino acids: CAISTPGLAGSPDTQYF. Here the CDR3 DNA reads TGTGCCATCAGTACCCCGGGACTAGCGGGGTCACCAGATACGCAGTATTTT.

With regard to this clonotype: A much larger clone differs from this one at a single base, so this may be a read error. J is TRBJ1-1 and V is TRBV29-1, with TRBD1 as a possible D gene (5 bases). The CDR3 loop spans 12 amino acids. CDR1 and CDR2 (germline): SQVTM, ANQGSEA. CDR3 nucleotide sequence: TGCAGCGTTAAAGAAGTGGGGGCTGAAGCTTTCTTT. Protein product: CSVKEVGAEAFF.

For this clonotype: A much larger clonotype is one base distant, so this may be a read error. The rearrangement joins TRBV7-9 to TRBJ2-1; 10 nucleotides align to TRBD1. The CDR3 is 15 residues long. The germline gives CDR1 SEHNR, CDR2 FQNEAQ (reference sequence). CDR3 protein: CASSLGDRGSNGQFF. In DNA, the CDR3 is TGTGCCAGCAGCTTAGGGGACAGGGGCTCCAATGGGCAGTTCTTC. The full variable domain, completed using reference TRBV7-9 and TRBJ2-1, is DTGVSQNPRHKITKRGQNVTFRCDPISEHNRLYWYRQTLGQGPEFLTYFQNEAQLEKSRLLSDRFSAERPKGSFSTLEIQRTEQGDSAMYLCASSLGDRGSNGQFFGPGTRLTVL.

This clonotype was found a few times. Possible read error: a much larger clone is one base away. The chain is built from TRBV19 and TRBJ2-1; D gene ambiguous. Germline CDR1 LNHDA, CDR2 SQIVND (reference sequence). This CDR3 spans 12 amino acids. The V and J ends lost 3 bases and 8 bases respectively, with 8 bases between them. The CDR3 reads CASSIREDEQFF. The CDR3 region has the DNA TGTGCCAGTAGTATTAGAGAAGATGAGCAGTTCTTC.

This clonotype was counted only a few times. It may be a read error: a sequence one base away is much more abundant. V gene TRBV20-1 combines with J gene TRBJ2-1; D ambiguous. The germline gives CDR1 DFQATT, CDR2 SNEGSKA (reference sequence). The CDR3 consists of 12 residues. The CDR3: CSARSPFNGQFF. Written as DNA, the CDR3 is TGCAGTGCTAGAAGTCCTTTCAATGGGCAGTTCTTC.

This clonotype appeared many times. J is TRBJ2-1 and V is TRBV7-9, with TRBD2 matching over 12 bases. Germline V CDR1 and CDR2: SEHNR, FQNEAQ (reference sequence). V lost 5 bases, J lost 5 bases, and 13 bases stayed unmatched. This CDR3 comprises 18 residues. The CDR3 DNA reads TGTGCCAGCAGCCCCAGACTAGCGGGAGTTGTCGTGGACAATGAGCAGTTCTTC. The encoded protein is CASSPRLAGVVVDNEQFF.